This T cell receptor (beta chain) was documented in a study of blood T cell repertoires in COVID-19. With V trimmed by 6 bases and J by 3 bases, 19 bases remained unmatched. Germline CDR1 and CDR2: SEHNR and FQNEAQ (reference sequence). The CDR3 runs to 18 residues. Clones were read by immunoSEQ multiplex PCR, and TCRdb kept only the in-frame ones, dropping some. The data hold over 200,000 clones, with roughly nine tenths observed a single time. In this sample, this clone turned up a few times. The rearrangement joins TRBV7-9 to TRBJ2-7; 8 bases line up with TRBD1. The origin of this receptor is a woman in her 50s in a cohort exposed to, infected with or recovered from COVID-19 (not recorded which). Sequences were obtained from PBMCs or T cells enriched from blood (not recorded which). CDR3 DNA sequence: TGTGCCAGCAGTCTCGCGTCAGGGGGCGCATTCGGAGACTACGAGCAGTACTTC. Its translation: CASSLASGGAFGDYEQYF.